A single sample gave rise to the 16 T cell receptor beta chains below, sequenced in a study of Ad26.COV2.S vaccination and SARS-CoV-2 variants. The repertoire was sequenced with immunoSEQ multiplex PCR; TCRdb's copy has only in-frame clones and lacks some. Of some 350,000 clones in the sample, about 92% were seen once. Sequenced material: peripheral blood, taken after recovery from COVID-19. These receptors were taken from a human donor who had recovered from COVID-19.

The chain combines TRBV9 with TRBJ2-1, with 12 bases fitting TRBD1. This CDR3 region has 15 residues. Per germline, CDR1 SGDLS and CDR2 YYNGEE. Germline trimming cut 2 bases from V and 6 bases from J; bases unmatched to any gene: 3. CDR3 DNA: TGTGCCAGCAGCGTGGGGGACAGGGGGCGCAATGAGCAGTTCTTC. This gives the protein CASSVGDRGRNEQFF.

Comment on this clone: Additional DNA sequences in this sample encode the identical CDR3. The CDR3 loop is CASSSGQYTEAFF. CDR3 sequence (DNA): TGTGCCAGCAGCTCGGGACAGTACACTGAAGCTTTCTTT. The chain is built from TRBV5-4 and TRBJ1-1; the match to TRBD1 covers 7 bases. V was pared by 3 bases and J by 3 bases, with 2 bases of the junction left unmatched. CDR1 and CDR2 from the germline V gene are SGHNT and YYREEE (reference sequence). The CDR3 sequence is 13 residues long. Complete variable domain (other parts from reference TRBV5-4 and TRBJ1-1): ETGVTQSPTHLIKTRGQQVTLRCSSQSGHNTVSWYQQALGQGPQFIFQYYREEENGRGNFPPRFSGLQFPNYSSELNVNALELDDSALYLCASSSGQYTEAFFGQGTRLTVV.

This clone was found once. The rearrangement joins TRBV5-1 to TRBJ2-3; TRBD2 matches 9 bases. V dropped 6 bases and J dropped 6; count of bases not matched to a gene: 5. Germline V gene sequence: CDR1 SGHRS, CDR2 YFSETQ. The CDR3 is 13 amino acids. The CDR3 nucleotides are TGCGCCAGCAATGCGGGGGGGTCGGATACGCAGTATTTT. This gives the protein CASNAGGSDTQYF.

The rearrangement joins TRBV7-9 to TRBJ2-1; no reliable D call. Germline CDR1 SEHNR, CDR2 FQNEAQ (reference sequence). The CDR3 covers 14 residues. The germline V and J ends were trimmed by 7 bases and 2 bases, with 12 bases remaining between them. CDR3 in DNA: TGTGCCAGCACCAAGCCCCCGCCCTACAATGAGCAGTTCTTC. Amino acid sequence: CASTKPPPYNEQFF.

The chain combines TRBV11-2 with TRBJ2-2, with a tentative D call TRBD2 (5 bases). Germline loops: CDR1 SGHAT, CDR2 FQNNGV. CDR3 length: 14 amino acids. Between the trimmed V and J ends, which lost 4 bases and 5 bases, there was a span of 11 bases. CDR3 bases: TGTGCCAGCAGCTCGAGGGTAGGAACCGGGGAGCTGTTTTTT. Translated: CASSSRVGTGELFF.

The chain uses TRBV5-1 and TRBJ1-1; tentative D call: TRBD1 (5 bases). Germline V gives CDR1 SGHRS, CDR2 YFSETQ. The CDR3 consists of 16 residues. The ends were cut back, 0 bases at V and 8 bases at J, with 20 bases in the middle. The CDR3 reads CASSLAGGMESFEAFF. CDR3 bases: TGCGCCAGCAGCTTGGCGGGGGGGATGGAGTCCTTCGAAGCTTTCTTT.

The CDR3 nucleotides read TGTGCCAGCAGCTTGTGGCAGGAGCTCTACGAGCAGTACTTC. Its translation is CASSLWQELYEQYF. The chain has TRBV5-6 and TRBJ2-7; no clear D gene. The CDR3 extends over 14 amino acids. The V end lost 1 base, the J end lost 3 bases, and 11 bases lay between the germline ends. CDR1 is SGHDT and CDR2 is YYEEEE in the germline V gene.

This clone was observed a few times. The CDR3 DNA sequence: TGTGCCAGCAGCTTAGGAGGGTCTCAAGAGACCCAGTACTTC. It encodes CASSLGGSQETQYF. The chain carries TRBV7-9 and TRBJ2-5; a weak D match, TRBD2 (5 bases). From germline, CDR1 is SEHNR and CDR2 FQNEAQ (reference sequence). CDR3 length: 14 residues. The V and J ends lost 1 base and 2 bases respectively, with 8 bases between them.

The DNA of the CDR3 is TGTGCCAGTTCCGCCAGCAGGGCAGATACGCAGTATTTT. Translating gives CASSASRADTQYF. The chain couples TRBV19 to TRBJ2-3; D might be TRBD1 (5 bases). Germline CDR1 is LNHDA and CDR2 is SQIVND (reference sequence). This CDR3 region has 13 residues. V lost 8 bases and J 4 bases, leaving 13 bases between the germline ends.

A few counts support this clone. The chain couples TRBV29-1 to TRBJ1-2; no definite D call. This CDR3 is 10 amino acids long. The germline V gene has CDR1 SQVTM and CDR2 ANQGSEA. V lost 2 bases and J 6 bases, leaving 4 bases between the germline ends. The CDR3 nucleotides are TGCAGCGTTGAACAGAATGGCTACACCTTC. Protein: CSVEQNGYTF.

V and J are TRBV11-2 and TRBJ2-3, with D perhaps matching TRBD2 (6 bases). This CDR3 comprises 16 residues. The V gene lost 5 bases and the J gene lost 3 bases, with 18 bases spanning the gap. In germline, CDR1 is SGHAT, CDR2 FQNNGV. The CDR3 bases are TGTGCCAGCAGCCCGACCCCTACTAGCTGGACAGATACGCAGTATTTT. This codes for CASSPTPTSWTDTQYF.

CDR3 amino acids: CASSPPGYNEQFF. CDR3 nucleotide sequence: TGTGCCAGCTCACCACCGGGGTACAATGAGCAGTTCTTC. This chain joins TRBV18 and TRBJ2-1; D ambiguous. V dropped 0 bases and J dropped 4 bases, with 4 bases sitting between them. Germline-derived CDR1 and CDR2 are KGHSH and LQKENI. The CDR3 covers 13 residues.

This clone came up a few times. This chain's CDR3 is CASSRTGNQPQHF. In nucleotides, the CDR3 is TGTGCCAGCTCTCGGACAGGGAATCAGCCCCAGCATTTT. The gene calls are TRBV12-3 or TRBV12-4 and TRBJ1-5, with 8 bases aligning to TRBD1. The CDR3 length is 13 residues. Germline trimming cut 8 bases from V and 4 bases from J; bases unmatched to any gene: 4.

In this sample, this clone turned up once. This chain joins TRBV10-1 and TRBJ2-7; D unresolved. CDR3 length: 13 amino acids. The ends were cut back, 4 bases at V and 6 bases at J, with 13 bases in the middle. Germline V gives CDR1 WNHNN, CDR2 SYGVQD (reference sequence). As DNA, the CDR3 is TGCGCCAGCAGTGGTCCCTCGAGAGGCGAGCAGTACTTC. It specifies CASSGPSRGEQYF.

The V call is TRBV24-1, the J call TRBJ1-5, with D maybe TRBD1 (5 bases). Trimming pared 9 bases from V and 0 bases from J, leaving 35 bases between. The CDR3 is 22 residues long. CDR1 is KGHDR, CDR2 SFDVKD, per germline. The DNA for the CDR3 is TGTGCCACCGGCCGCATTCTTAACAGGCGGCCGCACCGTGCTAATAGCAATCAGCCCCAGCATTTT. It translates to CATGRILNRRPHRANSNQPQHF.

The chain joins TRBV7-2 to TRBJ2-5; no clear D gene. V was trimmed by 3 bases and J by 6 bases, leaving 14 bases between them. CDR1 is SGHTA, CDR2 FQGNSA, per germline. The CDR3 runs 14 residues. The CDR3: CASSFNSLGKTQYF. Written as DNA, the CDR3 is TGTGCCAGCAGCTTTAACAGTCTTGGCAAGACCCAGTACTTC.